These T cell receptor beta chains were read from a single sample in a study of blood T cell repertoires in COVID-19. The method was immunoSEQ multiplex PCR; TCRdb's version includes in-frame clones alone and lacks a portion of them. Of about 120,000 clones listed, over 75% were seen once; the top ten hold approximately 1.9%. The sequenced material came from peripheral blood. The receptors shown here come from a human donor with active COVID-19. The donor label of this sample is uncertain. Each CDR3 is given with its conserved first and last residue. The D gene is left open where the match is weak. Size is stated for part of the rows, as once, few or many counts, or as a class when the clone is expanded.

d_call,j_call,v_call,clone_size,cdr3_nt,cdr3_aa
TRBD2,TRBJ2-7,TRBV5-1,.,TGCGCCAGCACCTTTGGGAGCGGGGGAAGCTCCTACGAGCAGTACTTC,CASTFGSGGSSYEQYF
.,TRBJ1-4,TRBV6-5,.,TGTGCCAGCAGTTTTAGGGGAACTAATGAAAAACTGTTTTTT,CASSFRGTNEKLFF
TRBD1,TRBJ2-7,TRBV5-4,.,TGTGCCAGCAGCCCGGGACAGAGCTCCTACGAGCAGTACTTC,CASSPGQSSYEQYF
.,TRBJ2-5,TRBV11-2,few,TGTGCCAGCAGCTTAGCCAGAAACCAAGAGACCCAGTACTTC,CASSLARNQETQYF
TRBD2,TRBJ2-1,TRBV6-2/TRBV6-3,.,TGTGCCAGCAGTTCCCTAGCGGGGCGATCCTACAATGAGCAGTTCTTC,CASSSLAGRSYNEQFF
.,TRBJ1-2,TRBV27,.,TGTGCCAGCAGACCTGGACAGTACTATGGCTACACCTTC,CASRPGQYYGYTF
.,TRBJ2-2,TRBV4-1,.,TGCGCCAGCAGCCAAAGACTAGTTTCCGGGGAGCTGTTTTTT,CASSQRLVSGELFF
.,TRBJ2-7,TRBV7-3,.,TGTGCCAGCAGCCCTAAGGCGGGAACCTACGAGCAGTACTTC,CASSPKAGTYEQYF
.,TRBJ2-5,TRBV19,.,TGTGCCAGTAGTACGGGAGAGACCCAGTACTTC,CASSTGETQYF
.,TRBJ2-1,TRBV12-3/TRBV12-4,.,TGTGCCAGCAGCTTCCTCGGGGGGCAGTTCTTC,CASSFLGGQFF
.,TRBJ2-1,TRBV19,.,TGTGCCAGTAGTGTTTACAGGATTAGCTCCTACAATGAGCAGTTCTTC,CASSVYRISSYNEQFF
TRBD2,TRBJ2-7,TRBV19,.,TGTGCCAGTAGTCCTGAAGCGGGGGTAATTTACGAGCAGTACTTC,CASSPEAGVIYEQYF
.,TRBJ2-7,TRBV27,.,TGTGCCAGCAGAGACACAGGGTTCCACGAGCAGTACTTC,CASRDTGFHEQYF
TRBD2,TRBJ2-5,TRBV7-2,.,TGTGCCAGCAGCTTAACTAGCGGGGGCCGAGCGGAGACCCAGTACTTC,CASSLTSGGRAETQYF
.,TRBJ2-7,TRBV6-6,.,TGTGCCAGCAGTCGAGCGATAATCAGGATTCCCTACGAGCAGTACTTC,CASSRAIIRIPYEQYF
.,TRBJ1-2,TRBV19,.,TGTGCCAGTAGCCGATATCAGGGAAACTATGGCTACACCTTC,CASSRYQGNYGYTF
.,TRBJ2-5,TRBV7-2,.,TGTGCCAGCAGCCCACTACGACAGACCCAGTACTTC,CASSPLRQTQYF
.,TRBJ2-7,TRBV6-2/TRBV6-3,.,TGTGCCAGCAGTTCCGGACGGCGGGAAAAAGGTGGGGAGCAGTACTTC,CASSSGRREKGGEQYF
.,TRBJ2-7,TRBV28,.,TGTGCCAGCAGTTGGTCGGAGGGGCGGGCCTCCTACGAGCAGTACTTC,CASSWSEGRASYEQYF
.,TRBJ1-1,TRBV6-1,.,TGTGCCAGCAGTGGTAGTGGGAGTACCATGAACACTGAAGCTTTCTTT,CASSGSGSTMNTEAFF
.,TRBJ1-1,TRBV4-3,.,TGCGCCAGCAGCCAAGCTTGGGCTGACGAAGCTTTCTTT,CASSQAWADEAFF
TRBD1,TRBJ2-6,TRBV18,once,TGTGCCAGCTCACCAGAGCCAGGGGGCTTCGCTGGGGCCAACGTCCTGACTTTC,CASSPEPGGFAGANVLTF
.,TRBJ2-5,TRBV12-3/TRBV12-4,.,TGTGCCAGCAGTCGGCTAGCTACCCAGTACTTC,CASSRLATQYF
.,TRBJ1-3,TRBV4-3,.,TGCGCCAGCAGCCGCGCTTCAGCGGGCAGCGAAAACACCATATATTTT,CASSRASAGSENTIYF
TRBD1,TRBJ1-2,TRBV6-5,.,TGTGCCACCCGGTCAGGGGGAGCAGGTGGCTACACCTTC,CATRSGGAGGYTF
.,TRBJ2-1,TRBV7-8,few,TGTGCCAGCAGCTTACGAATAGCGGTGAGCTCCTACAATGAGCAGTTCTTC,CASSLRIAVSSYNEQFF
.,TRBJ1-2,TRBV6-2/TRBV6-3,few,TGTGCCAGCAGTTACGGTCCGGGGAGAGTGGATGGCTACACCTTC,CASSYGPGRVDGYTF
.,TRBJ2-2,TRBV7-9,.,TGTGCCAGCAGCTTAGAGAGACAGGCGAACACCGGGGAGCTGTTTTTT,CASSLERQANTGELFF
.,TRBJ1-2,TRBV4-3,.,TGCGCCAGCAGCCAAACGCAGACAGCCAGTTATGGCTACACCTTC,CASSQTQTASYGYTF
.,TRBJ1-1,TRBV7-2,once,TGTGCCAGCAGCTTAGGTGTCAGGGTGGCTGAAGCTTTCTTT,CASSLGVRVAEAFF
TRBD1,TRBJ2-1,TRBV2,.,TGTGCCAGCACCGGGACAGGGAGACGTGAGCAGTTCTTC,CASTGTGRREQFF
TRBD1,TRBJ1-1,TRBV5-1,.,TGCGCCAGCAGCCTGACAGGGGTCAAGATGAACACTGAAGCTTTCTTT,CASSLTGVKMNTEAFF
TRBD1,TRBJ1-2,TRBV5-1,.,TGCGCCAGCAGCCCGAAACAGGGGATTGGCTACACCTTC,CASSPKQGIGYTF
TRBD2,TRBJ2-3,TRBV3-1/TRBV3-2,.,TGTGCCAGCAGAAACCTAGCGGGGGGCGATACGCAGTATTTT,CASRNLAGGDTQYF
TRBD2,TRBJ2-7,TRBV6-5,once,TGTGCCAGCAGCCGGACTAGCGGGTCGTACGAGCAGTACTTC,CASSRTSGSYEQYF
TRBD1,TRBJ1-2,TRBV3-1/TRBV3-2,.,TGTGCCAGCAGCCACAGACAGGGGGCGCATGGCTACACCTTC,CASSHRQGAHGYTF
.,TRBJ2-1,TRBV28,.,TGTGCCAGCAACCCCAGGGCGAGCGATGAGCAGTTCTTC,CASNPRASDEQFF
.,TRBJ1-4,TRBV27,.,TGTGCCAGCAGCAGAAGGGGATCTTGGTATGAAAAACTGTTTTTT,CASSRRGSWYEKLFF
.,TRBJ1-6,TRBV3-1/TRBV3-2,few,TGTGCCAGCAGGGTTGGACAGACCAATTCACCCCTCCACTTT,CASRVGQTNSPLHF
.,TRBJ1-1,TRBV4-3,.,TGCGCCAGCAGCCAAGTTTCGGGGGCTGAAGCTTTCTTT,CASSQVSGAEAFF
TRBD1,TRBJ2-7,TRBV5-5,.,TGTGCCAGCAGAACAGGGACAGGGAGCTCCTACGAGCAGTACTTC,CASRTGTGSSYEQYF
.,TRBJ2-5,TRBV6-1,.,TGTGCCAGCAGTGAGGCGGGGGCAGAAGGAGAGACCCAGTACTTC,CASSEAGAEGETQYF
TRBD2,TRBJ2-1,TRBV18,.,TGTGCCAGCTCACAAACTAGCGGGGTTTCCATCTTGGGTGAGCAGTTCTTC,CASSQTSGVSILGEQFF
TRBD1,TRBJ1-2,TRBV5-4,.,TGTGCCAGCAGCTTACAGGGCCAGGGGGTCTATGGCTACACCTTC,CASSLQGQGVYGYTF
.,TRBJ2-5,TRBV10-3,.,TGTGCCATCGGCGGGACTGAGACCCAGTACTTC,CAIGGTETQYF
.,TRBJ2-2,TRBV5-1,.,TGCGCCAGCAGCCCGCAAAAGCCGGGGACTTACACCGGGGAGCTGTTTTTT,CASSPQKPGTYTGELFF
.,TRBJ1-2,TRBV19,.,TGTGCCAGTAGTATCGGTCTGACTGGTGGCTACACCTTC,CASSIGLTGGYTF
TRBD1,TRBJ2-5,TRBV9,.,TGTGCCAGCAGCGTAGCAGGGGGCCTCCAAGAGACCCAGTACTTC,CASSVAGGLQETQYF
.,TRBJ1-2,TRBV28,.,TGTGCCAGCAGTCCCATCGCAACGACAGATCTGGGTAACTATGGCTACACCTTC,CASSPIATTDLGNYGYTF
.,TRBJ2-3,TRBV29-1,.,TGCAGCGTTGGGCAGGGCAGAGATACGCAGTATTTT,CSVGQGRDTQYF
TRBD1,TRBJ2-3,TRBV6-5,.,TGTGCCAGCAAAGAATTCCAGGGGGCGAGGGATACGCAGTATTTT,CASKEFQGARDTQYF
.,TRBJ1-5,TRBV25-1,few,TGTGCCAGCAGTGATAGCCGGGACACCAATCAGCCCCAGCATTTT,CASSDSRDTNQPQHF
TRBD1,TRBJ2-7,TRBV4-1,.,TGCGCCAGCAGCCTCGGACAGGGGGCGTCTTACGAGCAGTACTTC,CASSLGQGASYEQYF
.,TRBJ1-6,TRBV9,.,TGTGCCAGCAGCGTGGACGGGAGGCCCTATAATTCACCCCTCCACTTT,CASSVDGRPYNSPLHF
.,TRBJ1-6,TRBV4-1,.,TGCGCCAGCCGCGCCGGGAGGACTTACTATAATTCACCCCTCCACTTT,CASRAGRTYYNSPLHF